This record covers a single T cell receptor (beta chain). The data stem from a study of blood T cell repertoires in COVID-19. Patients at the Seattle site were enrolled during active infection and followed longitudinally. V lost 5 bases to trimming and J lost 3 bases; unmatched junction nucleotides: 6. The length of the CDR3 is 15 residues. Per germline, CDR1 SGHTA and CDR2 FQGNSA. The table came from immunoSEQ multiplex PCR; TCRdb's copy has only in-frame clones and leaves some out. The table has around 150,000 clones, less than 90% seen once. The V and J genes are TRBV7-2 and TRBJ2-1; 8 bases agree with TRBD2. The source is a human donor with COVID-19, enrolled during active disease. The donor label of this sample is uncertain. The specimen sequenced was peripheral blood. The CDR3 protein is CASSGGLGSYNEQFF. The CDR3 DNA follows: TGTGCCAGCAGCGGGGGACTAGGCAGCTACAATGAGCAGTTCTTC.